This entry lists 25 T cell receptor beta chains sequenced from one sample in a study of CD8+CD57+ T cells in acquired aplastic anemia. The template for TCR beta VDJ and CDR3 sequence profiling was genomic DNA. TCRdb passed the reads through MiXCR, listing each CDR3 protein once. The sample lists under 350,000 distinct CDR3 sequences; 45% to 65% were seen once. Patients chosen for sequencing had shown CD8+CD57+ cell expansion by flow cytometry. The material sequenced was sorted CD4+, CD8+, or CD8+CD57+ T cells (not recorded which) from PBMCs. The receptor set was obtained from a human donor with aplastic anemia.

The CDR3 DNA follows: TGTGCCAGCAGTCAAACCGGGGGGGCCGTAGATACGCAGTATTTT. It yields the protein CASSQTGGAVDTQYF. This chain uses TRBV12-3 or TRBV12-4 with TRBJ2-3; 8 bases are shared with TRBD2. The CDR3 is 15 amino acids. V lost 5 bases, J lost 5 bases, and 9 bases stayed unmatched.

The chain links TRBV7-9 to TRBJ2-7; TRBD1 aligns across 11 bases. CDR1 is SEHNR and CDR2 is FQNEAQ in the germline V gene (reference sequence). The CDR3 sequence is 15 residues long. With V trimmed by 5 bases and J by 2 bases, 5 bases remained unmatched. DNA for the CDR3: TGTGCCAGCAGCACAGGACAGGGGGCGACCTACGAGCAGTACTTC. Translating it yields CASSTGQGATYEQYF.

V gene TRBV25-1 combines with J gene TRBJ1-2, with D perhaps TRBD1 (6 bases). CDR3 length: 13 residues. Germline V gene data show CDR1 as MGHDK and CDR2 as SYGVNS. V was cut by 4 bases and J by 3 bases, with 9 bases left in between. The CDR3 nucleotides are TGTGCCAGCAGTGTACAGGGATACTATGGCTACACCTTC. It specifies CASSVQGYYGYTF.

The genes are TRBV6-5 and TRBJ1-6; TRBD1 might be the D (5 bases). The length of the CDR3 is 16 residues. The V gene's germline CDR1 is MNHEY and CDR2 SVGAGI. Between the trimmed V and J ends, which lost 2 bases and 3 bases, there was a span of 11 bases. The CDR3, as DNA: TGTGCCAGCAGTTACCAGGACACCCACTATAATTCACCCCTCCACTTT. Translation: CASSYQDTHYNSPLHF.

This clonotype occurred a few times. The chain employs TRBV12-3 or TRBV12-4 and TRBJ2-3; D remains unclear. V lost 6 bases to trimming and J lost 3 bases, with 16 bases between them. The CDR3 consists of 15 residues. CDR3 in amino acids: CASSFGPRDTDTQYF. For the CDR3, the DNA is TGTGCCAGCAGCTTTGGGCCAAGGGATACAGATACGCAGTATTTT.

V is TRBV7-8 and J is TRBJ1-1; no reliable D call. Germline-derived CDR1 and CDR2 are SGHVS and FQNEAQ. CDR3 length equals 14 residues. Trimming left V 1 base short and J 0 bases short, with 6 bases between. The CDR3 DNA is TGTGCCAGCAGCTTAGTCTTTCTGAACACTGAAGCTTTCTTT. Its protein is CASSLVFLNTEAFF. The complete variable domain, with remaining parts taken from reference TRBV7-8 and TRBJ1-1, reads GAGVSQSPRYKVAKRGQDVALRCDPISGHVSLFWYQQALGQGPEFLTYFQNEAQLDKSGLPSDRFFAERPEGSVSTLKIQRTQQEDSAVYLCASSLVFLNTEAFFGQGTRLTVV.

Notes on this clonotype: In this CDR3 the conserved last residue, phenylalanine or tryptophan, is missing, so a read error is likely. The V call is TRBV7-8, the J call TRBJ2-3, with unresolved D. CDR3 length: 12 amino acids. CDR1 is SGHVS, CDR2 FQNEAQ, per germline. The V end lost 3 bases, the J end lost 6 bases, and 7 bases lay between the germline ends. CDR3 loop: CASSFMRDTQYS. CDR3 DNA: TGTGCCAGCAGCTTTATGCGGGATACGCAGTATTCT.

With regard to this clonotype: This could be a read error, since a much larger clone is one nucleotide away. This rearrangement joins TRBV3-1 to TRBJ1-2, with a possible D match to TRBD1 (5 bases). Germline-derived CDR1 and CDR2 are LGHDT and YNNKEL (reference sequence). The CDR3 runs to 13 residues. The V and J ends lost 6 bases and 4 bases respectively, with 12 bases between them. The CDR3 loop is CASSRERGYGYTF. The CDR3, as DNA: TGTGCCAGCAGTCGTGAAAGGGGCTATGGCTACACCTTC.

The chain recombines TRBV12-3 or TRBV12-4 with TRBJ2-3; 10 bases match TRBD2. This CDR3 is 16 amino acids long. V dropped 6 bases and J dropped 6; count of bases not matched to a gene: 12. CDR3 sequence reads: CASRDRSGGAGDTQYF. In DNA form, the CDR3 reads TGTGCCAGCAGAGACAGGAGCGGGGGGGCAGGGGATACGCAGTATTTT.

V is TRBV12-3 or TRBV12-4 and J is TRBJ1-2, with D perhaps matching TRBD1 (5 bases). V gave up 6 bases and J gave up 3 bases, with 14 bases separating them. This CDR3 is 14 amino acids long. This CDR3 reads CASSRGTGHYGYTF. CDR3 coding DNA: TGTGCCAGCAGCCGAGGGACGGGCCACTATGGCTACACCTTC.

CDR3 sequence reads: CASSLVWDRGYEQYF. CDR3 DNA: TGTGCCAGCAGCCTGGTATGGGACAGGGGCTACGAGCAGTACTTC. V usage is TRBV11-3 and J usage is TRBJ2-7; 10 bases line up with TRBD1. Per germline, CDR1 SGHNT and CDR2 YENEEA. This CDR3 is 15 amino acids long. The J segment lost 3 bases and the V segment lost 5 bases, leaving 7 bases of the junction unmatched.

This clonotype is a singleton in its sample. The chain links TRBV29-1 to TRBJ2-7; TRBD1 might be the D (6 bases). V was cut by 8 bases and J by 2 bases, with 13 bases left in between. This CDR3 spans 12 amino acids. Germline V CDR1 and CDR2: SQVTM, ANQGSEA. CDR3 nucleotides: TGCAGCACCCGTGGACAGACCTACGAGCAGTACTTC. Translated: CSTRGQTYEQYF.

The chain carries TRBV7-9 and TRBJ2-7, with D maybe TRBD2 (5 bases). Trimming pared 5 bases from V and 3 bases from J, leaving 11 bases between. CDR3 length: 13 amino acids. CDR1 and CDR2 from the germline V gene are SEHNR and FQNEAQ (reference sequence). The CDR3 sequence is CASSRENFYEQYF. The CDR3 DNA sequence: TGTGCCAGCAGCAGGGAGAATTTCTACGAGCAGTACTTC.

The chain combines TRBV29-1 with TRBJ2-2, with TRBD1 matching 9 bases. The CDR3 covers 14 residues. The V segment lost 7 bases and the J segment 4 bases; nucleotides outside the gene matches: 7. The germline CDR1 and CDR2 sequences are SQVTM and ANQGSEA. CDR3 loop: CSAEGQGPTGELFF. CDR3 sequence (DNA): TGCAGCGCCGAGGGACAGGGACCCACCGGGGAGCTGTTTTTT.

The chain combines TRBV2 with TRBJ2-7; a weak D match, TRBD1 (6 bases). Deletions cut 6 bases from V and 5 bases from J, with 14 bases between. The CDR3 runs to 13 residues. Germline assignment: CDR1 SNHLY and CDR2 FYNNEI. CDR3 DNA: TGTGCCAGCAGAAGGGCAGGGGCCCACGAGCAGTACTTC. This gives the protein CASRRAGAHEQYF.

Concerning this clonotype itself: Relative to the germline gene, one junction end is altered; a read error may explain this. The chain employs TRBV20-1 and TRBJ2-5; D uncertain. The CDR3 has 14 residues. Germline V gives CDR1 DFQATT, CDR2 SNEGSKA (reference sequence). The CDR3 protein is CSASSWQTQEAQYF. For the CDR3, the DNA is TGCAGTGCTAGTAGTTGGCAGACTCAAGAGGCCCAGTACTTC.

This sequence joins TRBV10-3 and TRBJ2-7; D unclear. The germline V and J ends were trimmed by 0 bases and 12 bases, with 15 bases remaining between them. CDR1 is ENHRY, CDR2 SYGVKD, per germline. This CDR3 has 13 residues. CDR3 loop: CAISESPTSRPYF. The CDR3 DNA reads TGTGCCATCAGTGAGTCGCCCACCAGCCGTCCGTACTTC.

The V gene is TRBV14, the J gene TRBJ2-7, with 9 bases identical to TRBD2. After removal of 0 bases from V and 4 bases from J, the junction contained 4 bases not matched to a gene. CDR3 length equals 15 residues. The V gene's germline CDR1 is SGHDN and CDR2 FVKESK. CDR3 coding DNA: TGTGCCAGCAGCCAAGAGGGGACTAGCTGGTACGAGCAGTACTTC. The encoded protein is CASSQEGTSWYEQYF.

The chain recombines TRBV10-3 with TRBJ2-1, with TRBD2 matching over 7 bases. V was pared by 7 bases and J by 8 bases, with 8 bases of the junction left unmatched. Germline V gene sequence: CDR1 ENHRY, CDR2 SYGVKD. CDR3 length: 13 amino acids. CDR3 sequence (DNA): TGTGCCATCACCGCGGGGGATTGGGATGAGCAGTTCTTC. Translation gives CAITAGDWDEQFF.

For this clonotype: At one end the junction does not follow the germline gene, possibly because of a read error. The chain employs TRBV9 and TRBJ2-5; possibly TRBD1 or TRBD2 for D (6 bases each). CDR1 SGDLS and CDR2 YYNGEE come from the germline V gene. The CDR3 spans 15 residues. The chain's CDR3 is CASSLEGGKGETQYF. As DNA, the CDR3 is TGCGCCAGCAGCTTGGAAGGGGGGAAGGGCGAGACCCAGTACTTC.

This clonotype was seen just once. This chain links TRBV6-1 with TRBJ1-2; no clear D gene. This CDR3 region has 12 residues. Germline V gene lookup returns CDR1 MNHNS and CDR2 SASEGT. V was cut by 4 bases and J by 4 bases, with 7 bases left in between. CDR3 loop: CASSGNTYGYTF. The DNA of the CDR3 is TGTGCCAGCAGTGGCAATACCTATGGCTACACCTTC.

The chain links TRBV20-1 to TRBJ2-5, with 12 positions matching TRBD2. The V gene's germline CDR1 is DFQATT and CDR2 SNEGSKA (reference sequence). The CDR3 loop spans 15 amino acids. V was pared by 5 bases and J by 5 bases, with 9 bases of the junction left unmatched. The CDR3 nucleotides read TGCAGTGCTTACGTTCTAGCGGGAGGGGGGGAGACCCAGTACTTC. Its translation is CSAYVLAGGGETQYF.

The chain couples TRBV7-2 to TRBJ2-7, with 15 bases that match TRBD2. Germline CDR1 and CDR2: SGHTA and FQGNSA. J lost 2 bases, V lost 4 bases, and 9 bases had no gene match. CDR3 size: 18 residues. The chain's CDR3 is CASSSSGTSGRSTYEQYF. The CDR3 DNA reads TGTGCCAGCAGCTCCTCCGGGACTAGCGGGAGGTCGACCTACGAGCAGTACTTC.

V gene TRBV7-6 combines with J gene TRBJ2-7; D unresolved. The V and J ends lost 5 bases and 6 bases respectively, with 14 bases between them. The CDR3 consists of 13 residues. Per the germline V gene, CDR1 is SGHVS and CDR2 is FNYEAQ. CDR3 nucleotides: TGTGCCAGCAGCCCAGTAGCCGGTCGCGAGCAGTACTTC. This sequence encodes CASSPVAGREQYF.

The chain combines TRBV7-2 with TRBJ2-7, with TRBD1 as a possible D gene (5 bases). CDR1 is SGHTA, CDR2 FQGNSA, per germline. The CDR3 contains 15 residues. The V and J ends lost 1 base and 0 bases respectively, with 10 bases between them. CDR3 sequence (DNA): TGTGCCAGCAGCTTAGGCCGACAGTTCTCCTACGAGCAGTACTTC. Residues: CASSLGRQFSYEQYF. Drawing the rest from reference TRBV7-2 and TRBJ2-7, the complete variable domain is GAGVSQSPSNKVTEKGKDVELRCDPISGHTALYWYRQSLGQGLEFLIYFQGNSAPDKSGLPSDRFSAERTGGSVSTLTIQRTQQEDSAVYLCASSLGRQFSYEQYFGPGTRLTVT.